Reported below is one TCR beta chain. The sample belongs to a study of shared clonotypes between healthy human individuals. Assay: immunoSEQ multiplex PCR; the TCRdb copy retains only in-frame clones and omits some. Among roughly 2.2 million clones listed, 85% to 95% were seen once. The V gene's germline CDR1 is SGHAT and CDR2 FQNNGV. The CDR3 has 13 residues. Trimming removed 7 bases at V and 5 bases at J, with 14 bases between. Sequencing used naive CD4+ T cells from PBMCs. Subset here: CD45RA+ positively selected. The J gene is TRBJ2-5, the V gene TRBV11-2; D is possibly TRBD1 or TRBD2 (6 bases each). The clonotype was recovered from a man between 18 and 35 years old in good health. Some clones in this sample may be carry-over from other donors' samples. The CDR3 sequence is CASTGGPGETQYF. The CDR3 DNA sequence: TGTGCCAGCACCGGGGGCCCTGGGGAGACCCAGTACTTC.